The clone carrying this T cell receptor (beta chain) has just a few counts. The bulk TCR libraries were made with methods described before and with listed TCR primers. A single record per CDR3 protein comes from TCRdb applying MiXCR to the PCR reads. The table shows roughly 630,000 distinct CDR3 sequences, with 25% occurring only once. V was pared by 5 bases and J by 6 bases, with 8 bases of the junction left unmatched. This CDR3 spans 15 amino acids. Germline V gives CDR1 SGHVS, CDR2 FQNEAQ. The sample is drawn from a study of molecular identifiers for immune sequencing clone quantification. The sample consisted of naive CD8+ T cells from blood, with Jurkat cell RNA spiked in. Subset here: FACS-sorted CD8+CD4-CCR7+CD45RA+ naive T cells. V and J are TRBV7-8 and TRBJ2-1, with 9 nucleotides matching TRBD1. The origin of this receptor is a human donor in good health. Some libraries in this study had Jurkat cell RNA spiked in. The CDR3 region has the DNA TGTGCCAGCAGCATCTACAGGGGGCCGGGCAATGAGCAGTTCTTC. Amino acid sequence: CASSIYRGPGNEQFF.